The rows below give T cell receptor beta chains drawn from one sample of a study of shared clonotypes between healthy human individuals. Sequencing used immunoSEQ multiplex PCR; TCRdb keeps in-frame clones, though not all of them. The repertoire has under 200,000 clones, 85% to 95% of them found once; the top ten carry more than 0.06%. Sequencing was carried out using naive CD4+ T cells sorted from blood. The receptor source for this set is a woman younger than 45 in good health. The CDR3 runs from the conserved cysteine through the conserved F or W. D genes are given only for firm matches. Only some rows state a clone size, as once, few, many or a class for expanded clones.

d_gene | abundance | j_gene | v_gene | CDR3aa | CDR3nt
TRBD1 | - | TRBJ1-5 | TRBV19 | CASSGTGGGNQPQHF | TGTGCCAGTAGTGGGACAGGGGGCGGCAATCAGCCCCAGCATTTT
TRBD2 | - | TRBJ2-5 | TRBV25-1 | CASSVGLPEETQYF | TGTGCCAGCAGTGTGGGACTACCCGAAGAGACCCAGTACTTC
TRBD1 | once | TRBJ1-2 | TRBV5-1 | CASTPGQPYGYTF | TGCGCCAGCACACCGGGACAGCCCTATGGCTACACCTTC
TRBD1 | - | TRBJ1-1 | TRBV28 | CASKLFTGENTEAFF | TGTGCCAGCAAACTATTTACAGGGGAGAACACTGAAGCTTTCTTT
TRBD1 | - | TRBJ2-7 | TRBV18 | CASSPQDRGNEQYF | TGTGCCAGCTCACCTCAGGACAGGGGTAACGAGCAGTACTTC
- | - | TRBJ2-7 | TRBV2 | CASRRKPGTGDYEQYF | TGTGCCAGCAGGCGCAAACCCGGGACGGGGGATTACGAGCAGTACTTC
- | - | TRBJ1-4 | TRBV6-6 | CASIGDHYEKLFF | TGTGCCAGCATCGGGGACCACTACGAAAAACTGTTTTTT
- | - | TRBJ2-6 | TRBV2 | CAREQISGANVLTF | TGTGCCAGGGAACAGATCTCTGGGGCCAACGTCCTGACTTTC
TRBD2 | - | TRBJ2-1 | TRBV19 | CASSMLAATYNEQFF | TGTGCCAGTAGTATGCTAGCGGCTACCTACAATGAGCAGTTCTTC
TRBD2 | - | TRBJ2-3 | TRBV7-9 | CASSLVWTSGLSTDTQYF | TGTGCCAGCAGCTTAGTTTGGACTAGCGGGCTTAGCACAGATACGCAGTATTTT
- | - | TRBJ1-2 | TRBV9 | CASSTRVEGTYGYTF | TGTGCCAGCAGCACCCGCGTGGAAGGGACCTATGGCTACACCTTC
- | - | TRBJ2-7 | TRBV7-9 | CASTLGGPYEQYF | TGTGCCAGCACTCTGGGAGGTCCCTACGAGCAGTACTTC
TRBD1 | - | TRBJ1-1 | TRBV18 | CASSGQGNTEAFF | TGTGCCAGCTCGGGACAGGGGAACACTGAAGCTTTCTTT
TRBD2 | once | TRBJ2-7 | TRBV28 | CASSSPGTSGSYFYEQYF | TGTGCCAGCAGTTCCCCGGGGACTAGCGGCTCCTACTTCTACGAGCAGTACTTC
- | - | TRBJ1-2 | TRBV7-2 | CASSLWGENHYGYTF | TGTGCCAGCAGCTTATGGGGAGAAAACCACTATGGCTACACCTTC
- | once | TRBJ2-7 | TRBV2 | CASRIQVNSYEQYF | TGTGCCAGCCGAATACAGGTTAACTCCTACGAGCAGTACTTC
- | once | TRBJ2-2 | TRBV4-1 | CASSPPTRGLTGELFF | TGCGCCAGCAGCCCCCCAACGCGGGGGCTCACCGGGGAGCTGTTTTTT
- | - | TRBJ2-7 | TRBV14 | CASSRRQGSYEQYF | TGTGCCAGCAGCCGACGCCAGGGTTCGTACGAGCAGTACTTC
- | - | TRBJ1-5 | TRBV19 | CASSLHHDQPQHF | TGTGCCAGTAGCCTCCACCACGATCAGCCCCAGCATTTT
TRBD1 | - | TRBJ1-3 | TRBV30 | CAWSKGQGLAGNTIYF | TGTGCCTGGAGTAAGGGACAGGGGTTAGCTGGAAACACCATATATTTT
- | - | TRBJ1-1 | TRBV5-1 | CASSRSPQPSATEAFF | TGCGCCAGCAGCCGATCCCCACAACCTAGCGCCACTGAAGCTTTCTTT
TRBD2 | - | TRBJ2-7 | TRBV5-4 | CASSLGAGAVYEQYF | TGTGCCAGCAGCTTGGGAGCGGGAGCGGTCTACGAGCAGTACTTC
TRBD1 | - | TRBJ2-7 | TRBV18 | CASSPPRTGGDEQYF | TGTGCCAGCTCACCACCGAGGACAGGGGGCGACGAGCAGTACTTC
TRBD1 | - | TRBJ2-7 | TRBV18 | CASSQILTGASYEQYF | TGTGCCAGCTCACAAATTCTGACAGGGGCCTCCTACGAGCAGTACTTC
- | - | TRBJ2-7 | TRBV7-9 | CASRTTGEQYF | TGTGCCAGCAGGACCACGGGAGAGCAGTACTTC
TRBD1 | few | TRBJ1-1 | TRBV6-5 | CASSRQGTEAFF | TGTGCCAGCAGTCGACAGGGAACTGAAGCTTTCTTT
- | - | TRBJ2-7 | TRBV19 | CASSMGAGVSYEQYF | TGTGCCAGTAGTATGGGGGCAGGGGTGTCCTACGAGCAGTACTTC
TRBD1 | few | TRBJ2-7 | TRBV2 | CASATGYAYEQYF | TGTGCCAGCGCGACAGGGTATGCGTACGAGCAGTACTTC
- | - | TRBJ1-2 | TRBV28 | CASSQVRRTFGGYTF | TGTGCCAGCAGTCAAGTTCGACGTACTTTTGGAGGCTACACCTTC
- | few | TRBJ1-3 | TRBV6-7 | CASTTASGNTIYF | TGTGCCAGTACGACCGCCTCTGGAAACACCATATATTTT
TRBD1 | - | TRBJ1-2 | TRBV7-9 | CASSRDRDRTNYGYTF | TGTGCCAGCAGCCGCGACCGGGACAGGACAAACTATGGCTACACCTTC
- | - | TRBJ1-2 | TRBV28 | CASSFGGYGYTF | TGTGCCAGCAGTTTTGGCGGCTATGGCTACACCTTC
TRBD2 | - | TRBJ2-7 | TRBV28 | CASSLRLAGYEQYF | TGTGCCAGCAGTTTAAGGCTAGCGGGATACGAGCAGTACTTC
TRBD1 | - | TRBJ1-4 | TRBV7-9 | CASSGDRGLDEKLFF | TGTGCCAGCAGCGGAGACAGGGGATTAGATGAAAAACTGTTTTTT
- | - | TRBJ1-1 | TRBV6-1 | CASTYREGTEAFF | TGTGCCAGCACGTATAGGGAGGGCACTGAAGCTTTCTTT
- | - | TRBJ2-7 | TRBV27 | CASSLRETTYEQYF | TGTGCCAGCAGTTTAAGAGAGACAACCTACGAGCAGTACTTC
- | - | TRBJ2-2 | TRBV10-1 | CASSPFGNTGELFF | TGCGCCAGCAGTCCTTTCGGGAACACCGGGGAGCTGTTTTTT
- | - | TRBJ2-7 | TRBV18 | CASSPPGQVHEQYF | TGTGCCAGCTCACCGCCAGGGCAAGTCCACGAGCAGTACTTC
TRBD1 | few | TRBJ1-5 | TRBV6-5 | CATRRQGGNQPQHF | TGTGCCACACGGCGACAGGGTGGCAATCAGCCCCAGCATTTT
- | - | TRBJ2-7 | TRBV7-9 | CASSSTFEQYF | TGTGCCAGCAGCTCAACCTTCGAGCAGTACTTC
- | - | TRBJ2-1 | TRBV19 | CASTRAGAFYNEQFF | TGTGCCAGTACCCGGGCGGGGGCCTTTTACAATGAGCAGTTCTTC
- | - | TRBJ1-6 | TRBV5-4 | CASSLAQGMNSPLHF | TGTGCCAGCAGCTTGGCTCAGGGGATGAATTCACCCCTCCACTTT
- | few | TRBJ1-3 | TRBV2 | CASSGVRSGNTIYF | TGTGCCAGCAGTGGGGTTCGCTCTGGAAACACCATATATTTT
- | - | TRBJ1-5 | TRBV30 | CAGRVGAQPQHF | TGTGCCGGAAGAGTCGGAGCCCAGCCCCAGCATTTT
TRBD2 | once | TRBJ2-5 | TRBV5-1 | CASSKTGLAIQETQYF | TGCGCCAGCAGCAAGACAGGACTAGCGATTCAAGAGACCCAGTACTTC
TRBD2 | - | TRBJ2-7 | TRBV28 | CASRLAGTYEQYF | TGTGCCAGCAGACTAGCGGGGACCTACGAGCAGTACTTC
- | - | TRBJ2-7 | TRBV5-1 | CASSLGAGLDEQYF | TGCGCCAGCAGCTTGGGCGCAGGGCTAGACGAGCAGTACTTC
- | - | TRBJ2-3 | TRBV5-1 | CASSQQGDDTQYF | TGCGCCAGCAGTCAACAGGGAGACGATACGCAGTATTTT
- | few | TRBJ2-7 | TRBV18 | CASSPDRAGTYEQYF | TGTGCCAGCTCACCAGACCGGGCCGGGACCTACGAGCAGTACTTC